These 30 T cell receptor beta chains share one sample of origin, sequenced in a study of preoperative IRX-2 immunotherapy in early breast cancer. Sample treatment: preoperative locoregional IRX-2 cytokine immunotherapy. Data came from immunoSEQ multiplex PCR; TCRdb stores just in-frame clones and leaves some out. The table lists some 99,000 clones, 80% to 90% of them singletons, with approximately 2% in the top ten. This specimen was tumor tissue, taken after IRX-2 immunotherapy. These TCRs come from a human donor with breast cancer.

Only one count was recorded for this clone. This chain links TRBV19 with TRBJ2-2; D remains unclear. The V end lost 5 bases, the J end lost 7 bases, and 11 bases lay between the germline ends. The CDR3 is 13 residues long. CDR1 and CDR2 from the germline V gene are LNHDA and SQIVND (reference sequence). CDR3 protein: CASSVFIGGELFF. For the CDR3, the DNA is TGTGCCAGTAGTGTTTTCATTGGCGGGGAGCTGTTTTTT.

The CDR3 region is CASSRTEANEKLFF. The CDR3 DNA is TGTGCCAGCAGCCGGACCGAGGCTAATGAAAAACTGTTTTTT. This chain connects TRBV11-3 to TRBJ1-4, with no clear D. V was clipped by 5 bases and J by 3 bases, with 10 bases between them. The CDR3 length is 14 residues. Per germline, CDR1 SGHNT and CDR2 YENEEA.

The chain links TRBV6-9 to TRBJ2-7, with 9 bases matching TRBD1. The V gene's germline CDR1 is MNHGY and CDR2 SVAAGI. CDR3 length equals 14 residues. J was trimmed by 8 bases and V by 9 bases; bases with no gene match: 14. The DNA of the CDR3 is TGTGCCAGTACTGATCCGGGACAGGGTTCTCAGCAGTACTTC. This codes for CASTDPGQGSQQYF.

The chain employs TRBV28 and TRBJ1-5; a possible D gene is TRBD1 (5 bases). The CDR3 runs 14 residues. Germline V gene lookup returns CDR1 MDHEN and CDR2 SYDVKM. Trimming shortened V by 8 bases and J by 7 bases, and 18 bases separated the two germline ends. The CDR3 DNA reads TGTGCCAGCTCCCCACGGGGGAGGAAGCAGCCCCAGCATTTT. This sequence encodes CASSPRGRKQPQHF.

The chain has TRBV28 and TRBJ2-3; 11 bases line up with TRBD2. CDR1 is MDHEN and CDR2 is SYDVKM in the germline V gene. The length of the CDR3 is 16 residues. Losses at the gene ends were 6 bases for V and 6 bases for J; bases not matched to a gene: 11. Here the CDR3 DNA reads TGTGCCAGCAGAAAAAGACTAGCGGGGAGCTGGGATACGCAGTATTTT. It codes for CASRKRLAGSWDTQYF.

The CDR3 DNA reads TGTGCCAGCAGCCAAAACAGGGGCCATGAGCAGTTCTTC. This encodes CASSQNRGHEQFF. The V call is TRBV28, the J call TRBJ2-1; 7 nucleotides align to TRBD1. Germline values: CDR1 MDHEN, CDR2 SYDVKM. The junction had 7 bases not matched to a gene; V was cut back by 6 bases and J by 8 bases. The CDR3 contains 13 residues.

CDR3 nucleotide sequence: TGTGCCAGCAGTTTATTTCCTAGCGGTGCCTACAATGAGCAGTTCTTC. Residues: CASSLFPSGAYNEQFF. The J gene is TRBJ2-1, the V gene TRBV28, with 7 positions matching TRBD2. From germline, CDR1 is MDHEN and CDR2 SYDVKM. The CDR3 runs to 16 residues. Trimming took 1 base from V and 2 from J; bases not matched to a gene: 5.

The J gene is TRBJ2-7, the V gene TRBV19; the D call may be TRBD1 or TRBD2 (5 bases each). Trimming took 3 bases from V and 3 from J, leaving 15 bases between them. The germline V gene has CDR1 LNHDA and CDR2 SQIVND (reference sequence). The CDR3 runs 15 residues. CDR3 nucleotides: TGTGCCAGTAGTATGGCAGGGAGAGGCTACTACGAGCAGTACTTC. This gives the protein CASSMAGRGYYEQYF.

The chain employs TRBV6-8 and TRBJ1-1; D gene unclear. Trimming removed 6 bases at V and 0 bases at J, with 17 bases between. Per germline, CDR1 MNHGY and CDR2 SAAAGT. The CDR3 has 16 amino acids. The CDR3 region has the DNA TGTGCCAGCAGGCCGCTGGGCACTCCACTGAACACTGAAGCTTTCTTT. Encoded protein: CASRPLGTPLNTEAFF.

The J gene is TRBJ1-5, the V gene TRBV11-3, with a possible D match to TRBD1 (6 bases). The length of the CDR3 is 14 residues. V was pared by 5 bases and J by 7 bases, with 15 bases between. CDR1 is SGHNT, CDR2 YENEEA, per germline. In nucleotides, the CDR3 is TGTGCCAGCAGCCCGGGACATGGAGGGCAGCCCCAGCATTTT. Protein product: CASSPGHGGQPQHF.

The rearrangement joins TRBV10-2 to TRBJ2-5, with TRBD2 matching over 7 bases. Germline assignment: CDR1 WSHSY and CDR2 SAAADI. This CDR3 has 15 amino acids. V dropped 4 bases and J dropped 2; count of bases not matched to a gene: 7. The CDR3 is CASSVGRAGQETQYF. The DNA for the CDR3 is TGCGCCAGCAGTGTCGGTCGAGCGGGGCAAGAGACCCAGTACTTC.

This clone has a handful of counts. This chain links TRBV19 with TRBJ1-2, with D maybe TRBD1 (6 bases). V gave up 6 bases and J gave up 4 bases, with 12 bases separating them. Germline assignment: CDR1 LNHDA and CDR2 SQIVND (reference sequence). The CDR3 contains 13 residues. CDR3 nucleotide sequence: TGTGCCAGTAGCTCACAGGGCGGCTATGGCTACACCTTC. Translation: CASSSQGGYGYTF.

This CDR3 reads CASSLDPGSTEAFF. For the CDR3, the DNA is TGTGCCAGCAGCCTCGACCCCGGGAGCACTGAAGCTTTCTTT. The chain combines TRBV11-3 with TRBJ1-1, with no clear D. The germline V gene has CDR1 SGHNT and CDR2 YENEEA. The CDR3 consists of 14 residues. The V and J ends lost 5 bases and 4 bases respectively, with 14 bases between them. The entire variable domain, with the rest obtained from reference TRBV11-3 and TRBJ1-1, is as follows: EAGVVQSPRYKIIEKKQPVAFWCNPISGHNTLYWYLQNLGQGPELLIRYENEEAVDDSQLPKDRFSAERLKGVDSTLKIQPAELGDSAVYLCASSLDPGSTEAFFGQGTRLTVV.

The V gene is TRBV5-1, the J gene TRBJ2-2; D unresolved. Trimming took 2 bases from V and 2 from J, leaving 13 bases between them. CDR3 size: 16 residues. The germline CDR1 and CDR2 sequences are SGHRS and YFSETQ. CDR3 protein: CASSFTGPTNTGELFF. CDR3 coding DNA: TGCGCCAGCAGCTTCACCGGGCCGACCAACACCGGGGAGCTGTTTTTT. The variable domain in full, with the rest retrieved from reference TRBV5-1 and TRBJ2-2, is KAGVTQTPRYLIKTRGQQVTLSCSPISGHRSVSWYQQTPGQGLQFLFEYFSETQRNKGNFPGRFSGRQFSNSRSEMNVSTLELGDSALYLCASSFTGPTNTGELFFGEGSRLTVL.

The chain recombines TRBV10-3 with TRBJ1-4; a possible D gene is TRBD1 (5 bases). The V gene's germline CDR1 is ENHRY and CDR2 SYGVKD. Trimming stripped 2 bases from V and 0 bases from J, with 7 bases between. The CDR3 length is 15 residues. CDR3 loop: CAISEDSATNEKLFF. The CDR3 DNA is TGTGCCATCAGTGAGGACAGCGCAACTAATGAAAAACTGTTTTTT.

The CDR3 loop is CASSERGQGYEQYF. The DNA of the CDR3 is TGTGCCAGCAGCGAAAGGGGACAGGGTTACGAGCAGTACTTC. V and J are TRBV11-3 and TRBJ2-7; 9 bases are a match to TRBD1. Germline CDR1 is SGHNT and CDR2 is YENEEA. The CDR3 runs to 14 residues. Losses at the gene ends were 5 bases for V and 4 bases for J; bases not matched to a gene: 6. Full variable domain (outside the CDR3, taken from reference TRBV11-3 and TRBJ2-7): EAGVVQSPRYKIIEKKQPVAFWCNPISGHNTLYWYLQNLGQGPELLIRYENEEAVDDSQLPKDRFSAERLKGVDSTLKIQPAELGDSAVYLCASSERGQGYEQYFGPGTRLTVT.

J is TRBJ2-7 and V is TRBV6-8; a weak D match, TRBD1 (6 bases). V dropped 11 bases and J dropped 2 bases, with 19 bases sitting between them. This CDR3 spans 14 amino acids. Germline V CDR1 and CDR2: MNHGY, SAAAGT. The CDR3 region is CASRERTEPYEQYF. The CDR3 bases are TGTGCCTCCCGTGAGAGGACAGAGCCCTACGAGCAGTACTTC.

This CDR3 reads CATSRGSGRPTYEQYF. In DNA form, the CDR3 reads TGTGCCACCAGCCGGGGGAGTGGCCGTCCGACCTACGAGCAGTACTTC. J is TRBJ2-7 and V is TRBV15; D perhaps matches TRBD2 (6 bases). V lost 5 bases and J 2 bases, leaving 19 bases between the germline ends. Germline V gene sequence: CDR1 LNHNV, CDR2 YYDKDF (reference sequence). The CDR3 contains 16 residues.

The chain links TRBV30 to TRBJ2-2; tentatively, D is TRBD2 (5 bases). Germline V lookup: CDR1 GTSNPN, CDR2 SVGIG (reference sequence). The CDR3 has 15 amino acids. The V end lost 5 bases, the J end lost 6 bases, and 19 bases lay between the germline ends. CDR3 region: CAWGGSRSWPGELFF. The CDR3 bases are TGTGCCTGGGGCGGGTCTAGAAGTTGGCCCGGGGAGCTGTTTTTT.

The chain couples TRBV6-8 to TRBJ2-7; weak D call: TRBD2 (7 bases). The V gene lost 8 bases and the J gene lost 2 bases, with 19 bases spanning the gap. Germline assignment: CDR1 MNHGY and CDR2 SAAAGT. The CDR3 is made up of 15 amino acids. The CDR3 nucleotides read TGTGCCAGCTTGATGGGCGGGGGCCAAGCCTACGAGCAGTACTTC. Its translation: CASLMGGGQAYEQYF.

Only a few counts were recorded for this clone. The chain employs TRBV5-1 and TRBJ2-1, with D possibly matching TRBD1 (5 bases). Germline lookup yields CDR1 SGHRS and CDR2 YFSETQ. The CDR3 totals 14 residues. Trimming pared 0 bases from V and 9 bases from J, leaving 13 bases between. The CDR3 is CASSLGQTFGEQFF. In DNA form, the CDR3 reads TGCGCCAGCAGCTTGGGACAGACGTTTGGTGAGCAGTTCTTC.

The V call is TRBV29-1, the J call TRBJ2-3; 8 nucleotides agree with TRBD1. Germline CDR1 reads SQVTM; CDR2 reads ANQGSEA. CDR3 length equals 15 residues. Trimming took 6 bases from V and 5 from J; bases not matched to a gene: 13. The CDR3 here is CSVAPPTGEEDTQYF. For the CDR3, the DNA is TGCAGCGTGGCCCCGCCGACAGGGGAAGAAGATACGCAGTATTTT.

The table lists this clone with a count of one. This sequence joins TRBV11-3 and TRBJ1-4; D is unresolved. Germline lookup yields CDR1 SGHNT and CDR2 YENEEA. The CDR3 runs to 15 residues. Deletions cut 2 bases from V and 7 bases from J, with 14 bases between. The CDR3 nucleotides are TGTGCCAGCAGCTTATTGACGGCTGGTCGTGAAAAACTGTTTTTT. This encodes CASSLLTAGREKLFF. The full variable domain, its missing parts supplied by reference TRBV11-3 and TRBJ1-4, is EAGVVQSPRYKIIEKKQPVAFWCNPISGHNTLYWYLQNLGQGPELLIRYENEEAVDDSQLPKDRFSAERLKGVDSTLKIQPAELGDSAVYLCASSLLTAGREKLFFGSGTQLSVL.

Only a few counts were recorded for this clone. The chain has TRBV7-4 and TRBJ2-2, with TRBD2 matching 14 bases. CDR1 is SGHVT, CDR2 SQSDAQ, per germline. This CDR3 has 18 amino acids. Trimming at V came to 3 bases and at J to 5 bases, leaving 8 bases not matched to a gene. The CDR3 DNA sequence: TGTGCCAGCAGCTTGGTAGGGACTAGCGGGAGAGGGACCGGGGAGCTGTTTTTT. Its translation: CASSLVGTSGRGTGELFF.

The chain has TRBV5-1 and TRBJ1-1; the match to TRBD1 covers 7 bases. V dropped 3 bases and J dropped 4; count of bases not matched to a gene: 15. Germline CDR1 SGHRS, CDR2 YFSETQ. This CDR3 spans 17 amino acids. CDR3 loop: CASSSRQGSLMSTEAFF. Written as DNA, the CDR3 is TGCGCCAGCAGCTCCCGACAGGGCAGCTTGATGAGCACTGAAGCTTTCTTT. The full variable domain, with the rest looked up from reference TRBV5-1 and TRBJ1-1, is KAGVTQTPRYLIKTRGQQVTLSCSPISGHRSVSWYQQTPGQGLQFLFEYFSETQRNKGNFPGRFSGRQFSNSRSEMNVSTLELGDSALYLCASSSRQGSLMSTEAFFGQGTRLTVV.

This chain joins TRBV19 and TRBJ1-5, with D tentatively TRBD1 (6 bases). Trimming stripped 7 bases from V and 7 bases from J, with 26 bases between. The CDR3 loop spans 17 amino acids. Germline V gene sequence: CDR1 LNHDA, CDR2 SQIVND (reference sequence). The CDR3 here is CASTGAAGASSGQPQHF. The CDR3 coding sequence is TGTGCCAGTACGGGGGCAGCAGGGGCTTCATCAGGACAGCCCCAGCATTTT.

The genes are TRBV6-8 and TRBJ2-5; D could derive from TRBD1 or TRBD2 (5 bases each). The CDR3 totals 14 residues. The germline V and J ends were trimmed by 6 bases and 4 bases, with 15 bases remaining between them. CDR1 and CDR2 (germline): MNHGY, SAAAGT. The CDR3 here is CASRPRGVTETQYF. CDR3 coding DNA: TGTGCCAGCAGACCAAGAGGGGTAACAGAGACCCAGTACTTC.

The genes are TRBV5-1 and TRBJ1-5; D is ambiguous. Between the trimmed V and J ends, which lost 0 bases and 0 bases, there was a span of 7 bases. CDR3 length: 15 residues. The V gene's germline CDR1 is SGHRS and CDR2 YFSETQ. The CDR3 here is CASSLEGSSNQPQHF. CDR3 bases: TGCGCCAGCAGCTTGGAGGGTTCTAGCAATCAGCCCCAGCATTTT.

The chain uses TRBV29-1 and TRBJ1-1, with TRBD1 as a possible D gene (5 bases). V was shortened by 3 bases and J by 4 bases, with 12 bases between the two germline ends. In germline, CDR1 is SQVTM, CDR2 ANQGSEA. This CDR3 spans 13 amino acids. CDR3 coding DNA: TGCAGCGTTGAGTCCGGGGGAGGCACTGAAGCTTTCTTT. Translating it yields CSVESGGGTEAFF.

The V and J genes are TRBV19 and TRBJ2-7, with TRBD1 matching 10 bases. The CDR3 is 16 residues long. V trimming: 4 bases; J trimming: 6 bases; junction bases outside the gene matches: 12. Germline-derived CDR1 and CDR2 are LNHDA and SQIVND (reference sequence). The CDR3 spells CASSNRGQGQFLEQYF. The CDR3 region has the DNA TGTGCCAGTAGTAACAGGGGACAGGGGCAGTTTCTCGAGCAGTACTTC.